The 32 T cell receptor beta chains presented below share a single source sample, sequenced in a study of OX40 agonist ivuxolimab in advanced cancers. The receptor library was made with the immunoSEQ multiplex PCR assay. TCRdb provides this immuneACCESS table in a form limited to in-frame rearrangements. Some clones are lacking; in checked studies, under half of them reflect an unresolved V gene, and why the rest are absent is not known. Within this sample are 25,000 to 35,000 clones, with approximately 88% of them counted one time only. About 12% of the sample rests with the top ten. The starting material was CD4+ or CD8+ T cells sorted from blood, obtained in a trial of the OX40 agonist ivuxolimab. The receptors here all came from an adult with an advanced solid tumor such as melanoma, head and neck, liver or kidney cancer.

The rearrangement joins TRBV10-3 to TRBJ2-1; TRBD1 aligns across 9 bases. Germline lookup yields CDR1 ENHRY and CDR2 SYGVKD. The CDR3 covers 16 residues. V was clipped by 2 bases and J by 4 bases; unmatched bases: 6. The CDR3 DNA reads as TGTGCCATCAGTGAGGTCGGACAGGGGAAGTACAATGAGCAGTTCTTC. Encoded protein: CAISEVGQGKYNEQFF.

This chain uses TRBV5-6 with TRBJ2-5; D assignment may be TRBD1 or TRBD2 (5 bases each). Trimming cost V 2 bases and J 0 bases, with 8 bases left between them. This CDR3 is built from 14 residues. CDR1 is SGHDT, CDR2 YYEEEE, per germline. This CDR3 reads CASSFGGNQETQYF. The CDR3 bases are TGTGCCAGCAGCTTTGGGGGAAACCAAGAGACCCAGTACTTC.

The rearrangement joins TRBV5-1 to TRBJ2-5, with D possibly TRBD1 on 6 matching bases. The CDR3 spans 14 residues. Trimming pared 5 bases from V and 2 bases from J, leaving 13 bases between. The V gene's germline CDR1 is SGHRS and CDR2 YFSETQ. CDR3 protein: CASRNPGTQETQYF. The CDR3 DNA sequence: TGCGCCAGCAGGAACCCCGGGACACAAGAGACCCAGTACTTC. The complete variable domain, with remaining parts taken from reference TRBV5-1 and TRBJ2-5, reads KAGVTQTPRYLIKTRGQQVTLSCSPISGHRSVSWYQQTPGQGLQFLFEYFSETQRNKGNFPGRFSGRQFSNSRSEMNVSTLELGDSALYLCASRNPGTQETQYFGPGTRLLVL.

The chain has TRBV30 and TRBJ2-7; D unresolved. The length of the CDR3 is 13 residues. CDR1 is GTSNPN, CDR2 SVGIG, per germline (reference sequence). V lost 0 bases to trimming and J lost 3 bases, with 9 bases between them. In nucleotides, the CDR3 is TGTGCCTGGAGTGTATTACCCAACTACGAGCAGTACTTC. Its protein product is CAWSVLPNYEQYF.

The chain has TRBV11-3 and TRBJ2-3; D remains ambiguous. V was cut by 3 bases and J by 3 bases, with 4 bases left in between. CDR3 length: 12 residues. The germline V gene encodes CDR1 SGHNT and CDR2 YENEEA. CDR3: CASSLGTDTQYF. CDR3 in DNA: TGTGCCAGCAGCTTGGGGACAGATACGCAGTATTTT.

The CDR3 DNA is TGTGCCTGGAGGAGAACGGAGGGACTAGCGGGAGGCACCGGGGAGCTGTTTTTT. Translated, it gives CAWRRTEGLAGGTGELFF. The chain links TRBV30 to TRBJ2-2, with 15 bases that match TRBD2. This CDR3 is 18 amino acids long. Unmatched junction bases numbered 9, after V lost 3 bases and J lost 4 bases. The germline gives CDR1 GTSNPN, CDR2 SVGIG (reference sequence).

The chain links TRBV5-6 to TRBJ2-7; 7 bases map to TRBD2. After removal of 1 base from V and 2 bases from J, the junction contained 6 bases not matched to a gene. The germline gives CDR1 SGHDT, CDR2 YYEEEE. The CDR3 sequence is 15 residues long. Here the CDR3 DNA reads TGTGCCAGCAGCTTGTTGGCGACTAGCACCTACGAGCAGTACTTC. It specifies CASSLLATSTYEQYF.

The V gene is TRBV19, the J gene TRBJ1-6; 8 bases are shared with TRBD1. The ends lost 2 bases at V and 2 bases at J; junction bases unmatched: 17. Germline V gene sequence: CDR1 LNHDA, CDR2 SQIVND (reference sequence). This CDR3 is built from 21 residues. The CDR3 is CASSITGTSGGGPPYNSPLHF. Written as DNA, the CDR3 is TGTGCCAGTAGTATAACGGGCACGTCAGGGGGCGGACCTCCCTATAATTCACCCCTCCACTTT.

The chain links TRBV28 to TRBJ2-1; the match to TRBD2 covers 10 bases. With V trimmed by 10 bases and J by 2 bases, 5 bases remained unmatched. CDR1 and CDR2 from the germline V gene are MDHEN and SYDVKM. The CDR3 is 14 amino acids. In DNA, the CDR3 is TGTGCCACCGGGACTAGCGCCGCCTACAATGAGCAGTTCTTC. It encodes CATGTSAAYNEQFF.

The chain couples TRBV7-2 to TRBJ2-5; D is ambiguous. V was trimmed by 1 base and J by 1 base, leaving 10 bases between them. CDR3 size: 15 residues. CDR1 SGHTA and CDR2 FQGNSA come from the germline V gene. The CDR3 is CASSLGPYLQETQYF. The DNA for the CDR3 is TGTGCCAGCAGCTTAGGGCCATACCTCCAAGAGACCCAGTACTTC.

This clone was seen just once. The rearrangement uses TRBV5-4 and TRBJ2-3; 9 nucleotides match TRBD2. CDR3 length: 13 residues. Germline loops: CDR1 SGHNT, CDR2 YYREEE (reference sequence). V shed 8 bases and J 2 bases; nucleotides not matched to a gene: 3. CDR3 protein: CASSSGATDTQYF. In DNA, the CDR3 is TGTGCCAGTTCTAGCGGGGCCACAGATACGCAGTATTTT.

The chain joins TRBV19 to TRBJ1-5; D is unresolved. Trimming removed 5 bases at V and 0 bases at J, with 8 bases between. Germline CDR1 is LNHDA and CDR2 is SQIVND (reference sequence). The CDR3 runs 14 residues. The CDR3 protein is CASSFLYSNQPQHF. The CDR3 nucleotides read TGTGCCAGTAGTTTTCTCTATAGCAATCAGCCCCAGCATTTT.

The V call is TRBV19, the J call TRBJ1-3; perhaps TRBD1 as D (5 bases). The CDR3 has 18 amino acids. From germline, CDR1 is LNHDA and CDR2 SQIVND (reference sequence). V lost 6 bases and J 3 bases, leaving 24 bases between the germline ends. CDR3 bases: TGTGCCAGTAGGCCTTGGGAGGGACCCGGAGGGAGTGGAAACACCATATATTTT. It yields the protein CASRPWEGPGGSGNTIYF.

The rearrangement links TRBV4-3 to TRBJ2-5; 9 positions agree with TRBD1. The CDR3 contains 18 residues. Germline values: CDR1 LGHNA, CDR2 YSLEER. V gave up 0 bases and J gave up 2 bases; unmatched junction bases: 10. In nucleotides, the CDR3 is TGCGCCAGCAGCCAAGAGCGAACCGGGACAGGGTTGCAAGAGACCCAGTACTTC. Protein sequence: CASSQERTGTGLQETQYF.

The rearrangement joins TRBV4-1 to TRBJ1-1; D might be TRBD1 (5 bases). The germline gives CDR1 MGHRA, CDR2 YSYEKL. With 0 bases removed from V and 4 bases from J, the gap between germline ends came to 12 bases. This CDR3 region has 15 residues. CDR3 in amino acids: CASSQDAGGRTEAFF. CDR3 DNA: TGCGCCAGCAGCCAAGATGCGGGGGGTCGCACTGAAGCTTTCTTT.

This chain connects TRBV29-1 to TRBJ1-4, with TRBD1 matching over 10 bases. The length of the CDR3 is 15 residues. V dropped 6 bases and J dropped 4; count of bases not matched to a gene: 8. Germline values: CDR1 SQVTM, CDR2 ANQGSEA. In DNA, the CDR3 is TGCAGCGTCCCGGGACAGGGGTGGGGTAATGAAAAACTGTTTTTT. Protein: CSVPGQGWGNEKLFF.

The chain recombines TRBV5-6 with TRBJ1-1, with 10 bases that match TRBD1. Germline V CDR1 and CDR2: SGHDT, YYEEEE. Losses at the gene ends were 6 bases for V and 7 bases for J; bases not matched to a gene: 12. The CDR3 has 15 amino acids. CDR3 residues: CASIGSGTGDIEAFF. CDR3 DNA sequence: TGTGCCAGCATCGGGAGTGGGACAGGGGACATTGAAGCTTTCTTT.

This rearrangement joins TRBV28 to TRBJ2-5; D possibly corresponds to TRBD1 (5 bases). CDR3 length equals 14 residues. V gave up 6 bases and J gave up 4 bases, with 15 bases separating them. Germline V CDR1 and CDR2: MDHEN, SYDVKM. The CDR3 loop is CASSQAQGGETQYF. The CDR3 coding sequence is TGTGCCAGCAGCCAGGCTCAGGGCGGAGAGACCCAGTACTTC.

V gene TRBV28 combines with J gene TRBJ2-5; 10 bases are shared with TRBD1. Germline-derived CDR1 and CDR2 are MDHEN and SYDVKM. With 3 bases clipped from V and 4 bases from J, the junction kept 5 bases outside the gene matches. This CDR3 is built from 15 residues. CDR3 DNA: TGTGCCAGCAGTTTGCGGACAGGGGGGGGAGAGACCCAGTACTTC. Amino acid sequence: CASSLRTGGGETQYF.

The chain recombines TRBV7-9 with TRBJ2-1; 7 positions agree with TRBD2. Germline lookup yields CDR1 SEHNR and CDR2 FQNEAQ (reference sequence). J was trimmed by 6 bases and V by 7 bases; bases with no gene match: 12. The length of the CDR3 is 15 residues. The chain's CDR3 is CASNVAGEPLNEQFF. CDR3 bases: TGTGCCAGCAATGTGGCGGGGGAGCCCCTCAATGAGCAGTTCTTC.

The chain links TRBV5-6 to TRBJ2-1; perhaps TRBD2 as D (6 bases). Trimming took off 5 bases at V and 12 bases at J, with 18 bases between the two ends. CDR3 length: 13 residues. Looked up from germline, CDR1 is SGHDT and CDR2 is YYEEEE. The CDR3 sequence is CASRPSSSGRQFF. In DNA, the CDR3 is TGTGCCAGCAGGCCTAGTTCTTCCGGGAGGCAGTTCTTC.

The genes are TRBV20-1 and TRBJ2-1; D is undetermined. CDR1 DFQATT and CDR2 SNEGSKA come from the germline V gene (reference sequence). The CDR3 runs 11 residues. V shed 5 bases and J shed 1 base, with 3 bases lying between them. CDR3 bases: TGCAGTGCTCGGTCCTACAATGAGCAGTTCTTC. This translates into CSARSYNEQFF.

The V call is TRBV25-1, the J call TRBJ2-7; D call uncertain. This CDR3 has 12 residues. With 1 base removed from V and 4 bases from J, the gap between germline ends came to 5 bases. Germline V gene lookup returns CDR1 MGHDK and CDR2 SYGVNS. The CDR3 spells CASSESRYEQYF. As DNA, the CDR3 is TGTGCCAGCAGTGAATCGAGGTACGAGCAGTACTTC.

This chain uses TRBV28 with TRBJ2-7; the D call may be TRBD1 or TRBD2 (7 bases each). Trimming took off 5 bases at V and 5 bases at J, with 25 bases between the two ends. The CDR3 runs to 17 residues. The germline CDR1 and CDR2 sequences are MDHEN and SYDVKM. In DNA form, the CDR3 reads TGTGCCAGCAGTCCCCCCTGGGGGAGGGGGCTTTTGGACGAGCAGTACTTC. Translated, it gives CASSPPWGRGLLDEQYF.

V gene TRBV7-3 combines with J gene TRBJ2-2; no clear D gene. CDR1 is SGHTA and CDR2 is FQGTGA in the germline V gene. Trimming removed 2 bases from V and 4 bases from J, with 5 bases in between. The CDR3 has 13 residues. The CDR3, as DNA: TGTGCCAGCAGCTTATGGGGCACCGGGGAGCTGTTTTTT. Translating gives CASSLWGTGELFF.

This chain joins TRBV28 and TRBJ2-1; 10 bases map to TRBD2. The V and J ends lost 6 bases and 6 bases, in that order; junction bases with no gene match: 5. The CDR3 length is 14 residues. Germline-derived CDR1 and CDR2 are MDHEN and SYDVKM. The CDR3 region is CASRLAGDFNEQFF. CDR3 sequence (DNA): TGTGCCAGCAGGCTAGCGGGAGATTTCAATGAGCAGTTCTTC.

This clone occurred once. The chain carries TRBV5-8 and TRBJ1-5; D remains unclear. V was trimmed by 1 base and J by 0 bases, leaving 11 bases between them. Germline CDR1 SGHTS, CDR2 YDEGEE. The CDR3 is made up of 16 amino acids. The DNA for the CDR3 is TGTGCCAGCAGCTTGCCGGCAGAGTATAGCAATCAGCCCCAGCATTTT. Translated: CASSLPAEYSNQPQHF.

This clone is labeled medium-sized. The chain is built from TRBV19 and TRBJ1-2; D uncertain. From germline, CDR1 is LNHDA and CDR2 SQIVND (reference sequence). CDR3 length: 12 residues. V was clipped by 8 bases and J by 3 bases, with 10 bases between them. CDR3: CASGPEYYGYTF. CDR3 nucleotides: TGTGCCAGTGGGCCCGAGTACTATGGCTACACCTTC.

This clone was picked up a small number of times. The chain combines TRBV27 with TRBJ2-3; TRBD2 aligns across 8 bases. This CDR3 is built from 15 residues. The V gene's germline CDR1 is MNHEY and CDR2 SMNVEV (reference sequence). Unmatched junction bases numbered 4, after V lost 3 bases and J lost 2 bases. CDR3 DNA: TGTGCCAGCAGTTTCTTAGCGGGGACCACAGATACGCAGTATTTT. As protein: CASSFLAGTTDTQYF.

The rearrangement uses TRBV6-5 and TRBJ2-5; tentative D call: TRBD1 (6 bases). Germline V CDR1 and CDR2: MNHEY, SVGAGI. Trimming cost V 2 bases and J 4 bases, with 14 bases left between them. The CDR3 has 15 amino acids. CDR3 amino acids: CASSYQGFKGETQYF. The CDR3 DNA reads TGTGCCAGCAGTTACCAGGGGTTTAAGGGAGAGACCCAGTACTTC.

This rearrangement joins TRBV4-1 to TRBJ2-5, with D possibly being TRBD1 (6 bases). Germline loops: CDR1 MGHRA, CDR2 YSYEKL. The CDR3 has 15 residues. Trimming took off 5 bases at V and 1 base at J, with 14 bases between the two ends. The CDR3, as DNA: TGCGCCAGCAGCAAACAGAGAGGGGGCCAAGAGACCCAGTACTTC. Its protein product is CASSKQRGGQETQYF.

J is TRBJ2-7 and V is TRBV2, with 11 bases that match TRBD2. V was pared by 9 bases and J by 4 bases, with 5 bases of the junction left unmatched. The CDR3 has 13 amino acids. The germline V gene encodes CDR1 SNHLY and CDR2 FYNNEI. The CDR3 coding sequence is TGTGCCAGACAACTAGCGGGAGCTTACGAGCAGTACTTC. Its translation is CARQLAGAYEQYF.